What follows is one T cell receptor beta chain and its context. This clone was seen only once. Its binding antigen is unknown. Base qualities are not provided; no much larger clone lies one nucleotide away. The source of the sample is a study of T cell responses to AZD1222 COVID-19 vaccine (dated by TCRdb to the early 2020s). With regard to the full study: A total of approximately 240 trial participants underwent TCR sequencing, of whom roughly 210 had received two doses of AZD1222 and some 26 had received two doses of the MenACWY control vaccine. Trial participants were enrolled by age into 18-55, 56-69 and 70-plus year subgroups, with 148, 28 and 57 TCR-sequenced participants respectively.

CDR1 SGHKS and CDR2 YYEKEE are derived from the germline V gene (reference sequence). The CDR3 measures 13 amino acids from cysteine to phenylalanine. The CDR3 DNA has 39 bases and is translated from base 1. The germline ends are 15 bases apart after V is trimmed by 4 bases and J by 8 bases. The CDR3 regions of human TCRbeta chains were subjected to immunosequencing. Turning to the authors' computational methods: TCRs in the repertoires were matched against a reference library of SARS-CoV-2-specific TCRs that had been generated with the MIRA antigen-specificity platform. Breadth was defined as the fraction of unique TCRs that were SARS-CoV-2-associated. Depth was defined as the fraction of total T cells that were SARS-CoV-2-associated. Each spike-specific TCR was assigned to its reactive spike region and to a CD4 or CD8 class using the MIRA data. Log10-transformed breadth and depth values were compared by one-way ANOVA with Sidak's multiple comparisons tests. As stored in TCRdb, this immuneACCESS dataset retains in-frame rearrangements with V and J assigned. A fraction of the clones does not appear; measured against another copy, unresolved V genes explain less than half of the discrepancy, and the remainder lacks a known reason. V, J and clone size are those of that table, while D and trimming were read from the DNA. The sample yields roughly 270,000 clones; 94% were counted once. The ten largest account for 0.55% of the sample.

This sample's time point label indicates: about 28 days (+/-7) after the second vaccine dose. Because spike-specific TCR depth and breadth did not differ between the two schedules, AZD1222 recipients who got a second dose at roughly 4 weeks were pooled with those who got a second dose at roughly 12 weeks. Vaccinee samples were obtained from the UK trials COV001 and COV002, which included a single-blind randomized controlled phase 2/3 trial of AZD1222 (ChAdOx1 nCoV-19) in healthy adults. For TCRbeta chain sequencing, PBMC samples were collected from trial participants at day 0 and at day 28 after the second dose. Here is what the overall study found, with its caveats: Vaccine-associated CD4 TCRs spanned the whole spike protein, with dominant responses in regions 160-218 and 743-854. Most participants were white British and females outnumbered males, and the authors suggested that clonal diversity may have been underestimated. Because no samples from the day 14 peak response were available, repertoires could be characterized only after the peak T cell response. The 56-69-year group was small, and its depth increase did not reach significance, likely because of low power. Conclusions about previously exposed vaccinees are limited because only five to seven AZD1222 recipients were SARS-CoV-2 seropositive at baseline. A significant rise in spike-specific TCR breadth and depth was observed after two AZD1222 doses relative to day 0 and relative to MenACWY recipients. Reportedly, close to half of the unique spike-specific TCRs recognized epitopes lying outside the regions that are mutated in the B.1.351 and B.1.1.7 variants.

The TCR sequence derives from an adult who received the AZD1222 COVID-19 vaccine. Specimen: peripheral blood, collected 28 days after the second AZD1222 dose. Recombination linked TRBV5-5 to TRBJ1-2; a tentative D match to TRBD1 spans 6 bases. The nucleotide sequence reads as follows: TGTGCCAGCAGCATTACAGGGTCTCGGGGCTACACCTTC. It codes for CASSITGSRGYTF.